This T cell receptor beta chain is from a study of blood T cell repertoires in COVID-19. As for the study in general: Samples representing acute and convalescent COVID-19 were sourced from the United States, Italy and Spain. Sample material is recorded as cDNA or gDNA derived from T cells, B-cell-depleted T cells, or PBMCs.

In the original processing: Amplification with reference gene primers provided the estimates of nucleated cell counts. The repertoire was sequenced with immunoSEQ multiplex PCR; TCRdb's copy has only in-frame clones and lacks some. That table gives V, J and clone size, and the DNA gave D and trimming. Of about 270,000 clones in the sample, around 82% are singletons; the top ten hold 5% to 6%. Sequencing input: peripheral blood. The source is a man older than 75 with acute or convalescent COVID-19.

The CDR3 DNA reads as TGTGCCAGCAGACCCCACAGGGAAACCTACGAGCAGTACTTC. Translating it yields CASRPHRETYEQYF. V is TRBV28 and J is TRBJ2-7, with D possibly being TRBD1 (6 bases). Between the trimmed V and J ends, which lost 6 bases and 2 bases, there was a span of 14 bases. CDR3 length equals 14 residues. CDR1 is MDHEN, CDR2 SYDVKM, per germline. Looking up the rest from reference TRBV28 and TRBJ2-7 gives the full variable domain: DVKVTQSSRYLVKRTGEKVFLECVQDMDHENMFWYRQDPGLGLRLIYFSYDVKMKEKGDIPEGYSVSREKKERFSLILESASTNQTSMYLCASRPHRETYEQYFGPGTRLTVT.